These 22 T cell receptor beta chains were all obtained from the same sample, sequenced in a study of T cell responses to AZD1222 COVID-19 vaccine. Assay: immunoSEQ multiplex PCR; the TCRdb copy retains only in-frame clones and omits some. The sample holds 150,000 to 190,000 clones, approximately 90% seen once. Sequenced material: peripheral blood, taken after recovery from COVID-19. Receptors were obtained from an adult who had recovered from COVID-19.

The rearrangement links TRBV10-3 to TRBJ2-2; TRBD2 is a possible D gene (5 bases). Germline values: CDR1 ENHRY, CDR2 SYGVKD. The CDR3 spans 17 residues. V was cut by 0 bases and J by 1 base, with 12 bases left in between. The DNA of the CDR3 is TGTGCCATCAGTGAGTCGATCAAGGAGGAGAACACCGGGGAGCTGTTTTTT. Translated, it gives CAISESIKEENTGELFF.

V and J are TRBV3-1 (or the pseudogene TRBV3-2) and TRBJ2-2, with D possibly matching TRBD2 (5 bases). Trimming left V 4 bases short and J 3 bases short, with 18 bases between. This CDR3 has 17 amino acids. Germline CDR1 is LGHDT and CDR2 is YNNKEL (reference sequence). CDR3 sequence (DNA): TGTGCCAGCAGCCCGGAGGCTAGCCATCGTTACACCGGGGAGCTGTTTTTT. Translating it yields CASSPEASHRYTGELFF.

The gene calls are TRBV11-2 and TRBJ1-2, with a tentative D call TRBD1 (5 bases). The germline gives CDR1 SGHAT, CDR2 FQNNGV. The CDR3 contains 14 residues. V was pared by 0 bases and J by 2 bases, with 7 bases between. CDR3 coding DNA: TGTGCCAGCAGCTTAGAATCAGGGAACTATGGCTACACCTTC. Translation gives CASSLESGNYGYTF. Combining the CDR3 with reference TRBV11-2 and TRBJ1-2 gives the whole variable domain EAGVAQSPRYKIIEKRQSVAFWCNPISGHATLYWYQQILGQGPKLLIQFQNNGVVDDSQLPKDRFSAERLKGVDSTLKIQPAKLEDSAVYLCASSLESGNYGYTFGSGTRLTVV.

The gene calls are TRBV7-8 and TRBJ1-1; D is unresolved. V lost 3 bases and J lost 8, with 13 bases in between. The germline CDR1 and CDR2 sequences are SGHVS and FQNEAQ. This CDR3 is 13 amino acids long. The CDR3, as DNA: TGTGCCAGCAGCTTGGAGGGAGGGTTCGAAGCTTTCTTT. Translated, it gives CASSLEGGFEAFF.

The chain has TRBV28 and TRBJ1-4; D gene unclear. With 6 bases removed from V and 6 bases from J, the gap between germline ends came to 17 bases. CDR1 is MDHEN, CDR2 SYDVKM, per germline. The CDR3 is 15 amino acids. The CDR3 region is CASSSPGSFDEKLFF. CDR3 DNA sequence: TGTGCCAGCAGCTCACCAGGTAGTTTCGATGAAAAACTGTTTTTT.

The V gene is TRBV5-1, the J gene TRBJ2-7, with TRBD1 matching over 9 bases. This CDR3 region has 14 residues. V lost 5 bases and J lost 5; bases outside the gene matches: 8. Per the germline V gene, CDR1 is SGHRS and CDR2 is YFSETQ. CDR3 protein: CASSTGTGTHEQYF. For the CDR3, the DNA is TGCGCCAGCAGTACCGGGACAGGGACCCACGAGCAGTACTTC.

This chain connects TRBV12-5 to TRBJ2-1; 11 bases agree with TRBD1. Germline lookup yields CDR1 LGHNT and CDR2 FRNRAP. The CDR3 totals 16 residues. Unmatched junction bases numbered 7, after V lost 6 bases and J lost 3 bases. The CDR3 DNA sequence: TGTGCTAGTGGCCTGGGGACAGGGGGGCTCTACAATGAGCAGTTCTTC. This translates into CASGLGTGGLYNEQFF.

V and J are TRBV4-1 and TRBJ2-7, with a weak D call TRBD2 (6 bases). V lost 4 bases and J 4 bases, leaving 20 bases between the germline ends. The CDR3 consists of 16 residues. Per germline, CDR1 MGHRA and CDR2 YSYEKL. The CDR3 sequence is CASSPVPGATNYEQYF. The CDR3, as DNA: TGCGCCAGCAGCCCCGTACCGGGAGCGACGAATTACGAGCAGTACTTC.

The genes are TRBV27 and TRBJ2-1; 11 bases align to TRBD1. V shed 8 bases, J shed 8 bases, and the junction held 5 bases outside the gene matches. The V gene's germline CDR1 is MNHEY and CDR2 SMNVEV (reference sequence). The CDR3 extends over 13 amino acids. CDR3 region: CASLGTGGDEQFF. CDR3 DNA: TGTGCCAGCTTGGGGACAGGGGGTGATGAGCAGTTCTTC.

The chain has TRBV11-2 and TRBJ2-3; TRBD2 matches at 10 bases. The length of the CDR3 is 19 residues. V lost 4 bases to trimming and J lost 6 bases; unmatched junction nucleotides: 19. Per germline, CDR1 SGHAT and CDR2 FQNNGV. The DNA for the CDR3 is TGTGCCAGCAGCTCCAGCGGTAGCGGGGGGCTAAAACCGGGGGATACGCAGTATTTT. This gives the protein CASSSSGSGGLKPGDTQYF.

The chain employs TRBV6-2 or TRBV6-3 and TRBJ1-1; 11 nucleotides match TRBD1. The germline V gene has CDR1 MNHEY and CDR2 SVGEGT. The trim removed 5 bases at V and 11 bases at J, leaving 7 bases unmatched. CDR3 size: 13 residues. The CDR3 nucleotides read TGTGCCAGCAGTCACCGGACAGGGGGCGATGCTTTCTTT. It translates to CASSHRTGGDAFF.

V gene TRBV7-2 combines with J gene TRBJ1-5; TRBD1 agrees at 8 bases. Germline CDR1 SGHTA, CDR2 FQGNSA. V shed 5 bases and J 6 bases; nucleotides not matched to a gene: 12. The CDR3 loop spans 16 amino acids. CDR3 DNA: TGTGCCAGCAGCCGTGTCGGGGCAGGGGGCGGTCAGCCCCAGCATTTT. This encodes CASSRVGAGGGQPQHF.

The chain employs TRBV6-6 and TRBJ1-6, with 10 bases lining up with TRBD1. The CDR3 has 14 residues. The ends lost 6 bases at V and 9 bases at J; junction bases unmatched: 5. The germline CDR1 and CDR2 sequences are MNHNY and SVGAGI (reference sequence). The CDR3 is CASSTWDRGSPLHF. The CDR3 nucleotides read TGTGCCAGCAGCACCTGGGACAGGGGTTCACCCCTCCACTTT.

The chain joins TRBV3-1 (or the pseudogene TRBV3-2) to TRBJ2-2; 7 nucleotides match TRBD1. The CDR3 totals 13 residues. The trim removed 6 bases at V and 6 bases at J, leaving 4 bases unmatched. Per the germline V gene, CDR1 is LGHDT and CDR2 is YNNKEL (reference sequence). CDR3 residues: CASRARGPGELFF. In DNA, the CDR3 is TGTGCCAGCAGAGCAAGGGGGCCCGGGGAGCTGTTTTTT.

This clone was observed once. J is TRBJ2-2 and V is TRBV7-2; 7 bases line up with TRBD1. This CDR3 contains 16 residues. V trimming: 3 bases; J trimming: 1 base; junction bases outside the gene matches: 5. Germline CDR1 reads SGHTA; CDR2 reads FQGNSA. The CDR3 sequence is CASSLAGTVNTGELFF. CDR3 coding DNA: TGTGCCAGCAGCTTGGCCGGGACAGTGAACACCGGGGAGCTGTTTTTT.

This chain joins TRBV7-2 and TRBJ2-1; 13 bases map to TRBD2. This CDR3 has 16 amino acids. Germline CDR1 reads SGHTA; CDR2 reads FQGNSA. The ends lost 6 bases at V and 8 bases at J; junction bases unmatched: 10. CDR3 nucleotides: TGTGCCAGCAGGGATGGACTAGCGGGAGAGTTCGATGAGCAGTTCTTC. Translation gives CASRDGLAGEFDEQFF.

The chain joins TRBV18 to TRBJ1-3; TRBD1 aligns across 9 bases. This CDR3 contains 17 residues. V lost 6 bases and J lost 0; bases outside the gene matches: 9. Germline assignment: CDR1 KGHSH and CDR2 LQKENI. The CDR3 DNA reads TGTGCCAGCTCTCCATTGACAGGGGGTATCTCTGGAAACACCATATATTTT. This translates into CASSPLTGGISGNTIYF.

This sequence joins TRBV29-1 and TRBJ2-3, with 8 nucleotides matching TRBD1. After removal of 2 bases from V and 6 bases from J, the junction contained 4 bases not matched to a gene. This CDR3 has 13 residues. Germline V lookup: CDR1 SQVTM, CDR2 ANQGSEA. The CDR3 bases are TGCAGCGTTGAACTCAGGGGGCATGATACGCAGTATTTT. This encodes CSVELRGHDTQYF.

The V call is TRBV3-1 (or the pseudogene TRBV3-2), the J call TRBJ1-3, with a possible D match to TRBD1 (5 bases). Germline CDR1 is LGHDT and CDR2 is YNNKEL (reference sequence). V was shortened by 5 bases and J by 0 bases, with 14 bases between the two germline ends. The CDR3 is made up of 16 amino acids. CDR3 sequence: CASSTRGRSSGNTIYF. The DNA for the CDR3 is TGTGCCAGCAGCACAAGGGGCCGATCCTCTGGAAACACCATATATTTT.

This chain uses TRBV9 with TRBJ2-3; TRBD1 might be the D (5 bases). Per germline, CDR1 SGDLS and CDR2 YYNGEE. The CDR3 is made up of 15 amino acids. Trimming left V 0 bases short and J 4 bases short, with 12 bases between. The DNA of the CDR3 is TGTGCCAGCAGCGTAGGTGGACAAGACTCAGATACGCAGTATTTT. Protein sequence: CASSVGGQDSDTQYF.

The genes are TRBV7-2 and TRBJ2-3; D unclear. CDR1 and CDR2 from the germline V gene are SGHTA and FQGNSA. The CDR3 totals 13 residues. Deletions cut 5 bases from V and 5 bases from J, with 11 bases between. In DNA form, the CDR3 reads TGTGCCAGCAGCATCTCACGCGTAGATACGCAGTATTTT. Amino acid sequence: CASSISRVDTQYF.

The gene calls are TRBV10-1 and TRBJ2-3; D is possibly TRBD1 (5 bases). Germline assignment: CDR1 WNHNN and CDR2 SYGVQD (reference sequence). The CDR3 loop spans 14 amino acids. With 5 bases removed from V and 0 bases from J, the gap between germline ends came to 9 bases. The CDR3 bases are TGCGCCAGCAGTCGGACACTCAGCACAGATACGCAGTATTTT. Residues: CASSRTLSTDTQYF.